The text below deals with one T cell receptor (beta chain). The sample contains more than one DNA sequence encoding this CDR3. These data belong to a study of cytomegalovirus exposure and HLA in healthy donors. Primers: 60 Vbeta forward and 13 Jbeta reverse. Assay used: immunoSEQ multiplex PCR; TCRdb lists only in-frame clones, some missing. The repertoire includes 120,000 or so clones, around 75% of them detected once, and 7.5% to 9.5% sits in the top ten. The CDR3 has 14 amino acids. Trimming pared 1 base from V and 6 bases from J, leaving 11 bases between. Germline-derived CDR1 and CDR2 are SGHTA and FQGTGA.

This TCR was sampled from a woman in her fifties or sixties in good health and CMV-seropositive. Sequenced: PBMCs. V usage is TRBV7-3 and J usage is TRBJ2-3; D might be TRBD2 (5 bases). This CDR3 reads CASSLSGGPDTQYF. CDR3 DNA sequence: TGTGCCAGCAGCTTAAGCGGAGGTCCGGATACGCAGTATTTT.